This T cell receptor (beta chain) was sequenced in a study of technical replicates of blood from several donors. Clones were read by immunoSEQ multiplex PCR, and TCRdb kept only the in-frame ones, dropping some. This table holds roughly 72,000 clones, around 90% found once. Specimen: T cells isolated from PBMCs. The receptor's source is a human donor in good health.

CDR3 amino acids: CASSALRGDGYTF. CDR3 DNA: TGTGCCAGCAGCGCCCTGCGGGGCGATGGCTACACCTTC. The chain combines TRBV11-3 with TRBJ1-2; possible D gene TRBD1, 5 bases. Looked up from germline, CDR1 is SGHNT and CDR2 is YENEEA. The CDR3 runs to 13 residues. The V end was cut by 5 bases, the J end by 6 bases, with 13 bases between.